This T cell receptor (beta chain) was identified in a study of liver allograft versus peripheral blood T cells. Looking at the study overall: Comparisons were made between T cell receptor repertoires found in transplanted livers and those circulating in recipients' peripheral blood.

In this sample, this clonotype turned up a few times. The antigen is undetermined. TCRdb called the reads again in MiXCR, with one record for every CDR3 protein. This sample has fewer than 15,000 distinct CDR3 sequences, with approximately 17% found just once. Findings and limits, study-wide: As reported, T cell receptor repertoires inside liver allografts differed from those present in peripheral blood.

The CDR3 is 14 residues long. V was pared by 0 bases and J by 5 bases, with 11 bases between. Germline lookup yields CDR1 SGHDT and CDR2 YYEEEE. The chain recombines TRBV5-6 with TRBJ2-5; D uncertain. The source of this sequence is a human patient who had a liver transplant. Part of the T cells may come from the graft donor. The chain's CDR3 is CASSLGRKTETQYF. In nucleotides, the CDR3 is TGTGCCAGCAGCTTGGGCCGAAAGACTGAGACCCAGTACTTC.